Reported below is one TCR beta chain. The data were produced by immunoSEQ multiplex PCR, yet TCRdb's version contains in-frame clones alone and is incomplete. In the table there are 120,000 or so clones, 80% to 95% of which are singletons. This sample is part of a study of T cell responses to AZD1222 COVID-19 vaccine. V was pared by 1 base and J by 0 bases, with 6 bases of the junction left unmatched. Germline V gives CDR1 MGHDK, CDR2 SYGVNS. CDR3 size: 17 residues. The input for sequencing was peripheral blood, taken on day 0 of AZD1222 vaccination. This TCR came from an adult in good health. The J gene is TRBJ2-1, the V gene TRBV25-1; 7 bases are shared with TRBD2. The DNA for the CDR3 is TGTGCCAGCAGTGAATCGGGGGGATTGAGCTCCTACAATGAGCAGTTCTTC. It codes for CASSESGGLSSYNEQFF.